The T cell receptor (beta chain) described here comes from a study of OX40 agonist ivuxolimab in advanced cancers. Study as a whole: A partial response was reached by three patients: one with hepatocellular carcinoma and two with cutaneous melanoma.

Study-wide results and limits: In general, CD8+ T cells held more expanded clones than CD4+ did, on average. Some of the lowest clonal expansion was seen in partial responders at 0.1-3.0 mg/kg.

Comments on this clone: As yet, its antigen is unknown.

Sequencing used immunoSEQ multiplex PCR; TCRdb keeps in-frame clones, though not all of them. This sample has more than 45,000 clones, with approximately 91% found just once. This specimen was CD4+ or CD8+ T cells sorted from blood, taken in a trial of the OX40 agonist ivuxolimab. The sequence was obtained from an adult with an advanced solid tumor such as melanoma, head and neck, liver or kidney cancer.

The CDR3 DNA follows: TGTGCCAGCAATTTAGGGGGACAGGGGACCTACGAGCAGTACTTC. Its protein product is CASNLGGQGTYEQYF. The genes are TRBV6-1 and TRBJ2-7; 10 bases align to TRBD1. J was trimmed by 2 bases and V by 7 bases; bases with no gene match: 8. CDR1 is MNHNS, CDR2 SASEGT, per germline. The length of the CDR3 is 15 residues.